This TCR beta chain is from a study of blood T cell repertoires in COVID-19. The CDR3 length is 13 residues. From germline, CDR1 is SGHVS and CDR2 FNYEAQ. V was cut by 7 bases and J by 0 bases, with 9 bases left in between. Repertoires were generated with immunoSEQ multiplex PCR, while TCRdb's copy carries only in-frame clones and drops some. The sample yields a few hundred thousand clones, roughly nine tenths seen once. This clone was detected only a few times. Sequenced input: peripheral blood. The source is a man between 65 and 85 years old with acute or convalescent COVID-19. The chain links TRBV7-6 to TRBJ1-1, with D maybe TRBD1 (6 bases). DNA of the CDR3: TGTGCCAGCAAACAGGGTATGAACACTGAAGCTTTCTTT. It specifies CASKQGMNTEAFF.